A single sample is the source of the 7 T cell receptor beta chains below, sequenced in a study of CD8+CD57+ T cells in acquired aplastic anemia. TCR beta VDJ combinations and CDR3 sequences were profiled from genomic DNA. TCRdb itself ran the reads through MiXCR, one entry per CDR3 protein. Among roughly 100,000 distinct CDR3 sequences listed, roughly 70% were seen once. Patients included in sequencing had previously demonstrated CD8+CD57+ cell expansion by flow cytometry. The sample consisted of sorted CD4+, CD8+, or CD8+CD57+ T cells (not recorded which) from PBMCs. Every receptor here comes from a human donor with aplastic anemia.

CDR3 protein: CASSHKDQGGSPLHF. DNA of the CDR3: TGTGCCAGCAGCCACAAGGACCAGGGGGGGTCACCCCTCCACTTT. The rearrangement links TRBV7-8 to TRBJ1-6; 7 bases are shared with TRBD1. This CDR3 is 15 amino acids long. Germline assignment: CDR1 SGHVS and CDR2 FQNEAQ. The V gene end was trimmed by 5 bases and the J gene end by 10 bases; junction bases not matched to a gene: 11.

The chain is built from TRBV20-1 and TRBJ2-7; 8 bases fit TRBD1. The CDR3 is made up of 13 amino acids. Germline loops: CDR1 DFQATT, CDR2 SNEGSKA (reference sequence). The trim removed 1 base at V and 4 bases at J, leaving 3 bases unmatched. DNA for the CDR3: TGCAGTGCTAGAGGGACAGGGAAATACGAGCAGTACTTC. Translating gives CSARGTGKYEQYF.

This rearrangement joins TRBV29-1 to TRBJ2-7; no clear D gene. Germline values: CDR1 SQVTM, CDR2 ANQGSEA. V lost 4 bases and J lost 3, with 10 bases in between. The CDR3 is 12 amino acids. The CDR3 nucleotides read TGCAGCGTTGCCACCCAAATCTACGAGCAGTACTTC. Translating gives CSVATQIYEQYF.

This clonotype has more than one count but fewer than ten. The genes are TRBV20-1 and TRBJ2-5, with TRBD1 identical over 10 bases. The V gene's germline CDR1 is DFQATT and CDR2 SNEGSKA (reference sequence). V gave up 6 bases and J gave up 5 bases; unmatched junction bases: 6. There are 13 residues in the CDR3. CDR3 nucleotide sequence: TGCAGTGCGAGGGACAGGGGAGGGGAGACCCAGTACTTC. Encoded protein: CSARDRGGETQYF.

A single count supports this clonotype. V gene TRBV6-5 combines with J gene TRBJ2-7, with a possible D match to TRBD1 (5 bases). CDR3 length equals 17 residues. V was clipped by 2 bases and J by 5 bases, with 22 bases between them. Germline V gene lookup returns CDR1 MNHEY and CDR2 SVGAGI. The CDR3 is CASSYVLTAGLSHEQYF. As DNA, the CDR3 is TGTGCCAGCAGTTACGTTTTAACGGCAGGGCTTTCCCACGAGCAGTACTTC.

The genes are TRBV2 and TRBJ2-5; D gene ambiguous. Trimming left V 4 bases short and J 5 bases short, with 14 bases between. CDR3 length: 14 residues. The germline gives CDR1 SNHLY, CDR2 FYNNEI. The CDR3 reads CASSVGSFGETQYF. CDR3 sequence (DNA): TGTGCCAGCAGTGTTGGTTCTTTTGGTGAGACCCAGTACTTC.

The chain recombines TRBV12-3 or TRBV12-4 with TRBJ2-7, with TRBD1 as a possible D gene (5 bases). V was clipped by 6 bases and J by 4 bases, with 10 bases between them. This CDR3 spans 12 amino acids. CDR3 protein: CASSPDNYEQYF. CDR3 bases: TGTGCCAGCAGCCCGGACAATTACGAGCAGTACTTC.